This T cell receptor beta chain was obtained from a study of blood T cells in healthy people across ages. Worth noting for this clonotype: Its antigen is undetermined.

Per-sample yields of isolated PBMCs were at least 7 million. V dropped 7 bases and J dropped 1 base, with 19 bases sitting between them. This CDR3 is built from 16 residues. Germline-derived CDR1 and CDR2 are MNHEY and SVGAGI. A J-beta primer mix and a sample-barcoded 5' primer were used in a second PCR of roughly 7 to 12 cycles. A template-switch adaptor that had 12 random nucleotides put a tag on each cDNA molecule. MiXCR, run by TCRdb on the 5' RACE reads, gives a single entry per CDR3 protein. This repertoire shows about 720,000 distinct CDR3 sequences, about a fifth found once; its top ten account for about 20%. Study conclusions and caveats: Donor CMV infection status was unknown, possibly confounding age-related changes in expanded clonotypes. When one million T cells were used, diversity estimates were thought to be underestimates.

The clonotype was recovered from a man between 65 and 85 years old in good health. The sample comprised blood. The J gene is TRBJ1-2, the V gene TRBV6-5, with D perhaps TRBD1 (5 bases). CDR3 in DNA: TGTGCCAGCACTAAGCCTCGGGACGGTATTAACTATGGCTACACCTTC. Translated: CASTKPRDGINYGYTF.